These 23 T cell receptor beta chains originate from one sample sequenced in a study of blood T cell repertoires in COVID-19. TCRdb's table, derived via immunoSEQ multiplex PCR, lists solely in-frame clones and lacks some. The profile shows 150,000 to 200,000 clones, 65% to 85% of them singletons. The sample taken for sequencing was PBMCs or T cells enriched from blood (not recorded which). These TCRs come from a man aged 35 to 55 who had recovered from COVID-19.

The chain carries TRBV20-1 and TRBJ1-4; no firm D call. Trimming took 3 bases from V and 8 from J, leaving 22 bases between them. The CDR3 loop spans 16 amino acids. Germline V gene sequence: CDR1 DFQATT, CDR2 SNEGSKA (reference sequence). The DNA for the CDR3 is TGCAGTGCTAGTCTCCTCCAATGGGCAAGAAAGGAAAAACTGTTTTTT. Its protein is CSASLLQWARKEKLFF.

V is TRBV5-1 and J is TRBJ2-5; 7 bases match TRBD2. There are 15 residues in the CDR3. V lost 5 bases, J lost 2 bases, and 9 bases stayed unmatched. Germline V gene data show CDR1 as SGHRS and CDR2 as YFSETQ. CDR3 protein: CASRDNGGLQETQYF. The CDR3 nucleotides read TGCGCCAGCAGAGATAACGGGGGGTTGCAAGAGACCCAGTACTTC.

In its sample, this clone was seen once. The chain combines TRBV19 with TRBJ2-3; 7 positions agree with TRBD1. The germline V gene encodes CDR1 LNHDA and CDR2 SQIVND (reference sequence). The CDR3 consists of 15 residues. Unmatched junction bases numbered 4, after V lost 4 bases and J lost 0 bases. The CDR3 DNA follows: TGTGCCAGTAGTACAACAGGGGCCAGCACAGATACGCAGTATTTT. Amino acid sequence: CASSTTGASTDTQYF.

The chain employs TRBV6-5 and TRBJ1-5; no clear D gene. Deletions cut 7 bases from V and 0 bases from J, with 7 bases between. The germline V gene encodes CDR1 MNHEY and CDR2 SVGAGI. The length of the CDR3 is 13 residues. The CDR3 bases are TGTGCCAGCAATCAGTATAGCAATCAGCCCCAGCATTTT. Its protein is CASNQYSNQPQHF.

The genes are TRBV5-6 and TRBJ2-3; unclear D gene. CDR3 length equals 14 residues. Germline V gives CDR1 SGHDT, CDR2 YYEEEE. The V end was cut by 2 bases, the J end by 6 bases, with 13 bases between. CDR3 in DNA: TGTGCCAGCAGCTTCGGTCGTACCGGTGATACGCAGTATTTT. This gives the protein CASSFGRTGDTQYF.

V gene TRBV5-5 combines with J gene TRBJ2-7, with D perhaps TRBD2 (6 bases). Deletions cut 0 bases from V and 7 bases from J, with 17 bases between. Per the germline V gene, CDR1 is SGHKS and CDR2 is YYEKEE (reference sequence). This CDR3 spans 15 amino acids. The CDR3 nucleotides are TGTGCCAGCAGCTTGGCCTTAGCGGACCAGGGAGAGCAGTACGTC. It specifies CASSLALADQGEQYV.

A few counts support this clone. This chain joins TRBV4-1 and TRBJ1-4, with 7 bases lining up with TRBD1. The V and J ends lost 0 bases and 8 bases, in that order; junction bases with no gene match: 9. This CDR3 spans 16 amino acids. CDR1 is MGHRA and CDR2 is YSYEKL in the germline V gene. CDR3 sequence reads: CASSQDNQGGREKLFF. The CDR3 nucleotides are TGCGCCAGCAGCCAAGATAACCAGGGGGGCCGAGAAAAACTGTTTTTT.

This chain connects TRBV19 to TRBJ2-7; no definite D call. The CDR3 loop spans 16 amino acids. Germline V CDR1 and CDR2: LNHDA, SQIVND (reference sequence). Deletions cut 0 bases from V and 2 bases from J, with 14 bases between. This CDR3 reads CASSIEASARTYEQYF. The DNA for the CDR3 is TGTGCCAGTAGTATAGAGGCCAGCGCCCGAACCTACGAGCAGTACTTC.

This clone was seen a single time. The chain employs TRBV12-3 or TRBV12-4 and TRBJ2-7; D unclear. The CDR3 contains 13 residues. V lost 3 bases to trimming and J lost 3 bases, with 9 bases between them. This chain's CDR3 is CASSFEVGYEQYV. CDR3 coding DNA: TGTGCCAGCAGTTTTGAGGTGGGCTACGAGCAGTACGTC.

The chain has TRBV18 and TRBJ2-1; D is perhaps TRBD1 (5 bases). This CDR3 spans 11 amino acids. V dropped 6 bases and J dropped 10 bases, with 10 bases sitting between them. Germline lookup yields CDR1 KGHSH and CDR2 LQKENI. CDR3 sequence: CASSLTGEQFF. DNA of the CDR3: TGTGCCAGCTCCTTAACAGGCGAGCAGTTCTTC. Together with reference TRBV18 and TRBJ2-1, the CDR3 gives the full variable domain: NAGVMQNPRHLVRRRGQEARLRCSPMKGHSHVYWYRQLPEEGLKFMVYLQKENIIDESGMPKERFSAEFPKEGPSILRIQQVVRGDSAAYFCASSLTGEQFFGPGTRLTVL.

The chain uses TRBV2 and TRBJ2-2; D might be TRBD1 (5 bases). V was pared by 8 bases and J by 4 bases, with 14 bases between. This CDR3 has 14 residues. The germline gives CDR1 SNHLY, CDR2 FYNNEI. CDR3 nucleotides: TGTGCCAGCGCCCCGGACATCGCCACCGGGGAGCTGTTTTTT. Residues: CASAPDIATGELFF.

The chain carries TRBV9 and TRBJ2-2; no definite D call. CDR1 and CDR2 from the germline V gene are SGDLS and YYNGEE. This CDR3 region has 14 residues. V gave up 3 bases and J gave up 4 bases, with 10 bases separating them. CDR3: CASSASPPTGELFF. The CDR3 region has the DNA TGTGCCAGCAGCGCGAGTCCTCCCACCGGGGAGCTGTTTTTT.

The J gene is TRBJ1-3, the V gene TRBV6-7, with 9 bases aligning to TRBD1. TRBV6-7 is an ORF, with its function uncertain. The V and J ends lost 0 bases and 1 base, in that order; junction bases with no gene match: 13. The CDR3 extends over 20 amino acids. CDR3 sequence (DNA): TGTGCCAGCAGTTACTCGGAGGGGGGGGACAGGGTGAAATCTGGAAACACCATATATTTT. Amino acid sequence: CASSYSEGGDRVKSGNTIYF.

The J gene is TRBJ2-3, the V gene TRBV7-9; D is undetermined. CDR3 length equals 13 residues. CDR1 is SEHNR, CDR2 FQNEAQ, per germline (reference sequence). V was pared by 4 bases and J by 2 bases, with 7 bases between. CDR3 in amino acids: CASSSEYTDTQYF. The CDR3 nucleotides are TGTGCCAGCAGCTCGGAGTACACAGATACGCAGTATTTT.

This clone was observed once. The J gene is TRBJ1-4, the V gene TRBV25-1; D not certain. The germline V and J ends were trimmed by 6 bases and 8 bases, with 19 bases remaining between them. Germline-derived CDR1 and CDR2 are MGHDK and SYGVNS. CDR3 length: 15 residues. In DNA form, the CDR3 reads TGTGCCAGCAGCCTCTCGACACGGGAAGAAGAAAAACTGTTTTTT. It is translated as CASSLSTREEEKLFF.

This sequence joins TRBV7-2 and TRBJ2-1; D might be TRBD2 (6 bases). This CDR3 spans 16 amino acids. Germline loops: CDR1 SGHTA, CDR2 FQGNSA. Trimming left V 5 bases short and J 7 bases short, with 21 bases between. The CDR3 loop is CASSPRPLGGGNEQFF. The CDR3 DNA is TGTGCCAGCAGCCCTCGACCGCTGGGGGGTGGTAATGAGCAGTTCTTC.

The chain combines TRBV7-2 with TRBJ2-3; 8 bases line up with TRBD2. The CDR3 is made up of 16 amino acids. J lost 0 bases, V lost 5 bases, and 7 bases had no gene match. In germline, CDR1 is SGHTA, CDR2 FQGNSA. CDR3 bases: TGTGCCAGCAGCCCTGGCGGGGGGCCTAGCACAGATACGCAGTATTTT. As protein: CASSPGGGPSTDTQYF.

This chain connects TRBV14 to TRBJ2-2; no firm D call. The CDR3 consists of 13 residues. V lost 4 bases to trimming and J lost 4 bases, with 7 bases between them. CDR1 is SGHDN and CDR2 is FVKESK in the germline V gene. The CDR3 bases are TGTGCCAGCAGCCCGTCGGTCACCGGGGAGCTGTTTTTT. Translating it yields CASSPSVTGELFF.

This clone was detected many times. The rearrangement uses TRBV30 and TRBJ1-2; 8 nucleotides match TRBD1. The CDR3 is 15 amino acids. Germline CDR1 reads GTSNPN; CDR2 reads SVGIG (reference sequence). The J segment lost 3 bases and the V segment lost 3 bases, leaving 9 bases of the junction unmatched. CDR3 sequence: CAWSPGQVSYYGYTF. The CDR3 nucleotides read TGTGCCTGGAGCCCGGGACAGGTCTCTTACTATGGCTACACCTTC.

This rearrangement joins TRBV5-1 to TRBJ1-6, with 7 positions matching TRBD1. There are 14 residues in the CDR3. Germline V CDR1 and CDR2: SGHRS, YFSETQ. V was pared by 3 bases and J by 6 bases, with 3 bases of the junction left unmatched. In DNA form, the CDR3 reads TGCGCCAGCAGCTCGGGGACAGCTAATTCACCCCTCCACTTT. As protein: CASSSGTANSPLHF.

CDR3 bases: TGTGCCAGCAGCGTAGCTCTGGAGGGAGCCGGGGAGCTGTTTTTT. This codes for CASSVALEGAGELFF. The chain is built from TRBV9 and TRBJ2-2; TRBD2 is a possible D gene (6 bases). Germline V CDR1 and CDR2: SGDLS, YYNGEE. The CDR3 is 15 residues long. The V end was cut by 0 bases, the J end by 6 bases, with 12 bases between.

The gene calls are TRBV24-1 and TRBJ2-3; D perhaps matches TRBD1 (9 bases). CDR1 and CDR2 from the germline V gene are KGHDR and SFDVKD. V lost 7 bases and J lost 4, with 17 bases in between. The CDR3 length is 15 residues. The CDR3 coding sequence is TGTGCCACCAGCGGGGGGGACAGGGAACCAGATACGCAGTATTTT. This encodes CATSGGDREPDTQYF.

Notes on this clone: The sample contains more than one DNA sequence encoding this CDR3. This chain links TRBV7-7 with TRBJ2-3; the match to TRBD2 covers 10 bases. Trimming took 3 bases from V and 6 from J; bases not matched to a gene: 6. Germline CDR1 SSHAT, CDR2 FNYEAQ (reference sequence). The CDR3 covers 15 residues. CDR3 DNA: TGTGCCAGCAGCTTGTCTAGCGGGGGAACGGATACGCAGTATTTT. Translation: CASSLSSGGTDTQYF.